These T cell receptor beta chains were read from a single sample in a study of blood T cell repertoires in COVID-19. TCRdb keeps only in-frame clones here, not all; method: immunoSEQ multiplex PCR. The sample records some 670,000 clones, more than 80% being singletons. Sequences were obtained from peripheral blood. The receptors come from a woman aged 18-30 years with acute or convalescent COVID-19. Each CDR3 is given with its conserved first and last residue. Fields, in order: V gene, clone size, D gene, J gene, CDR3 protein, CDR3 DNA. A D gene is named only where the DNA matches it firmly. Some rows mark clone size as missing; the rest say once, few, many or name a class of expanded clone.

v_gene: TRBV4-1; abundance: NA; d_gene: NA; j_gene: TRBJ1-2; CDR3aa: CASSPPNYRDWDYGYTF; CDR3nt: TGCGCCAGCAGCCCGCCCAACTACAGGGATTGGGACTATGGCTACACCTTC
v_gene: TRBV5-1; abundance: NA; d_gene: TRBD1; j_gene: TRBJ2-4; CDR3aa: CASSTRQGLAKNIQYF; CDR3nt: TGCGCCAGCAGCACTCGACAGGGGCTAGCCAAAAACATTCAGTACTTC
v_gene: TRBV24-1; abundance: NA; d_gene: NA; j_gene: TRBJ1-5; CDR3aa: CATEKAGGNQPQHF; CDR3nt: TGTGCCACCGAAAAGGCAGGGGGCAATCAGCCCCAGCATTTT
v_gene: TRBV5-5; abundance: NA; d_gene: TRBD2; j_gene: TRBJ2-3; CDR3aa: CASSPTSGGMDTQYF; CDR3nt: TGTGCCAGCAGCCCGACTAGCGGGGGAATGGATACGCAGTATTTT
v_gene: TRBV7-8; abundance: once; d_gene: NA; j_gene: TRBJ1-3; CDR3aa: CASSLASGAGERSTIYF; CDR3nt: TGTGCCAGCAGCTTAGCGTCCGGGGCGGGGGAAAGGTCCACCATATATTTT
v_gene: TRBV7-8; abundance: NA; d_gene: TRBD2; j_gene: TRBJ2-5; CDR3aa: CASSRTSEETQYF; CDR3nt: TGTGCCAGCAGCCGGACTAGCGAAGAGACCCAGTACTTC
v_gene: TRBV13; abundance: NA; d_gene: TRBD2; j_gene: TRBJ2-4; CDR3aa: CASSLGRGGKNIQYF; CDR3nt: TGTGCCAGCAGCTTAGGCCGGGGGGGCAAAAACATTCAGTACTTC
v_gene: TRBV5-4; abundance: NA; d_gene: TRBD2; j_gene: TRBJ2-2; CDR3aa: CASSPGLTNTGELFF; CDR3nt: TGTGCCAGCAGCCCGGGACTAACTAACACCGGGGAGCTGTTTTTT
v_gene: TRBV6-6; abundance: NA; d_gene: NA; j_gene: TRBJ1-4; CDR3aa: CASSPHPLAGEKLFF; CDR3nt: TGTGCCAGCAGCCCTCACCCATTGGCGGGTGAAAAACTGTTTTTT
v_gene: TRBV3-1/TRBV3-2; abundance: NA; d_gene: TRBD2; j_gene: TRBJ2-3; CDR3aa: CASSLGLAGGISTDTQYF; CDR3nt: TGTGCCAGCAGCTTGGGACTAGCGGGGGGGATTAGCACAGATACGCAGTATTTT
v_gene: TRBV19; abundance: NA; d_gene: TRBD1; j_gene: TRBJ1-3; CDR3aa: CASSTGQVIGNTIYF; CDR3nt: TGTGCCAGTAGTACCGGACAGGTCATTGGAAACACCATATATTTT
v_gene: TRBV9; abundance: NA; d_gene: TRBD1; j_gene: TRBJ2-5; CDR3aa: CASSPRGRETQYF; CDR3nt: TGTGCCAGCAGCCCTAGGGGGCGAGAGACCCAGTACTTC
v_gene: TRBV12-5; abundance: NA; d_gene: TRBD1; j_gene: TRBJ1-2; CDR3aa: CASGLYSGGTKAF; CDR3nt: TGTGCTAGTGGTCTTTATTCAGGGGGCACGAAGGCCTTC
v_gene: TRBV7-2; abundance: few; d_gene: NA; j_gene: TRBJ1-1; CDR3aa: CASSETGHTEAFF; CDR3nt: TGTGCCAGCAGCGAGACAGGCCACACTGAAGCTTTCTTT
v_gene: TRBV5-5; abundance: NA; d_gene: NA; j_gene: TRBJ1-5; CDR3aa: CASSLVEGNNQPQHF; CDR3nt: TGTGCCAGCAGCTTGGTCGAGGGTAACAATCAGCCCCAGCATTTT
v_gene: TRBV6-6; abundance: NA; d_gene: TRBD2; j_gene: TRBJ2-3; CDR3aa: CASSRLAGGPLTDTQYF; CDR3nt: TGTGCCAGCAGCCGACTAGCGGGGGGGCCGTTGACAGATACGCAGTATTTT
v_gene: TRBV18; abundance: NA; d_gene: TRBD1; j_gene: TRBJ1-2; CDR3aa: CASSDGQGLYGYTF; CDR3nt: TGTGCCAGCTCAGACGGACAGGGATTGTATGGCTACACCTTC
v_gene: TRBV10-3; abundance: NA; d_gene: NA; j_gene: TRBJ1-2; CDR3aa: CAISERGEYGYTF; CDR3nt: TGTGCCATCAGTGAGCGAGGAGAGTATGGCTACACCTTC
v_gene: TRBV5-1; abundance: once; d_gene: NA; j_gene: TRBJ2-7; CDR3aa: CASSLAQSYEQYF; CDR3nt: TGCGCCAGCAGCTTGGCCCAATCCTACGAGCAGTACTTC
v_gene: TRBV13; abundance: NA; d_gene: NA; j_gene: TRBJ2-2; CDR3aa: CASSFTGEYTGELFF; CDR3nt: TGTGCCAGCAGCTTTACCGGGGAGTACACCGGGGAGCTGTTTTTT
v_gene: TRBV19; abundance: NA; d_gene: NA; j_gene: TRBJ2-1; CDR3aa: CASSGQARAYNEQFF; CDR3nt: TGTGCCAGTAGTGGGCAGGCAAGAGCCTACAATGAGCAGTTCTTC
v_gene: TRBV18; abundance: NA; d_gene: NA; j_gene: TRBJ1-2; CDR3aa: CASSPGHDLNYGYTF; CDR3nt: TGTGCCAGCTCACCAGGACACGACTTAAACTATGGCTACACCTTC
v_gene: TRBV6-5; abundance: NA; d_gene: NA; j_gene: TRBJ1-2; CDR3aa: CASTGGLGYTF; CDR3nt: TGTGCCAGCACGGGGGGGCTTGGCTACACCTTC
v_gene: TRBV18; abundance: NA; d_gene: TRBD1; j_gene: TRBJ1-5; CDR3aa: CASSPYGTGVNQPQHF; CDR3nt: TGTGCCAGCTCGCCCTACGGGACAGGGGTGAATCAGCCCCAGCATTTT
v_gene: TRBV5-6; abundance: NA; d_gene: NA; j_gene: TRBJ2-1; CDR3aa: CASSLGQAVEQFF; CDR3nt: TGTGCCAGCAGCTTGGGACAGGCTGTTGAGCAGTTCTTC
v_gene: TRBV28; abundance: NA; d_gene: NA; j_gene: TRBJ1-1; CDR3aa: CASLRANTEAFF; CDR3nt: TGTGCCAGCCTGAGGGCGAACACTGAAGCTTTCTTT
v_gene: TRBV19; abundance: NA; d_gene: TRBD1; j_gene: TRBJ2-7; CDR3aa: CASSRGTGTSNEQYF; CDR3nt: TGTGCCAGTAGCCGGGGGACAGGGACAAGTAACGAGCAGTACTTC
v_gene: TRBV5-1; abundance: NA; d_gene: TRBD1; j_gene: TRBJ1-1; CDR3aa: CASSLDRGDTEAFF; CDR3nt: TGCGCCAGCAGCTTGGACAGGGGAGACACTGAAGCTTTCTTT
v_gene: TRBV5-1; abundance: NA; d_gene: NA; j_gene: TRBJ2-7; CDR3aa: CASSPQQGYEQYF; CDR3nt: TGCGCCAGCAGTCCCCAACAGGGCTACGAGCAGTACTTC
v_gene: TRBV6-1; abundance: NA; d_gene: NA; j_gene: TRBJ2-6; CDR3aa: CASSEDEDLPPGANVLTF; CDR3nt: TGTGCCAGCAGTGAAGACGAGGACTTGCCTCCTGGGGCCAACGTCCTGACTTTC
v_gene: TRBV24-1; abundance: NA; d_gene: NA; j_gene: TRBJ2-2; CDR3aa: CATSDPTGELFF; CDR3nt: TGTGCCACCAGTGACCCGACCGGGGAGCTGTTTTTT
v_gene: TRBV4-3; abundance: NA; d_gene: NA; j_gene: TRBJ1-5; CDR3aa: CASSQDYRSDQPQHF; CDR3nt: TGCGCCAGCAGCCAAGATTATCGGTCGGATCAGCCCCAGCATTTT
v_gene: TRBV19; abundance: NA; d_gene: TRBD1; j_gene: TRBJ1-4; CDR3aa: CASSDRAGEKLFF; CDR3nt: TGTGCCAGTTCTGACAGGGCGGGGGAAAAACTGTTTTTT
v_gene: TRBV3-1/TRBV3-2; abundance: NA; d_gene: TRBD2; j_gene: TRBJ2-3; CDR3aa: CASSQMIAGGTDTQYF; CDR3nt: TGTGCCAGCAGCCAAATGATAGCGGGGGGTACAGATACGCAGTATTTT
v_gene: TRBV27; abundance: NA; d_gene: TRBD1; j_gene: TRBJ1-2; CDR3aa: CASSLVGQGEILYGYTF; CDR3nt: TGTGCCAGCAGTTTGGTCGGACAGGGGGAGATCCTCTATGGCTACACCTTC
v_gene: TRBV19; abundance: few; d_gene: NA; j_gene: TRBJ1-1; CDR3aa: CASSLPDSHATEAFF; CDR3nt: TGTGCCAGTAGTCTCCCCGACAGTCACGCCACTGAAGCTTTCTTT
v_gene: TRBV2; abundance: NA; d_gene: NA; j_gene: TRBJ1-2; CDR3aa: CASRGAGYTIGYTF; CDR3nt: TGTGCCAGCAGAGGGGCAGGTTACACGATCGGCTACACCTTC
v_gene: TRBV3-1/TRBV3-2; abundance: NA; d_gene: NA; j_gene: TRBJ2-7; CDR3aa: CASSHLGGGHEQYF; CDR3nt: TGTGCCAGCAGCCACCTAGGGGGGGGCCACGAGCAGTACTTC
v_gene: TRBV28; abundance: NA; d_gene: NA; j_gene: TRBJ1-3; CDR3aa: CASSSRAASGNTIYF; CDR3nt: TGTGCCAGCAGTTCGCGGGCTGCTTCTGGAAACACCATATATTTT
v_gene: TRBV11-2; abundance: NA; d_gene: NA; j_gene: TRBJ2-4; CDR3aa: CASSLGSKNIQYF; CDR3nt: TGTGCCAGCAGCTTAGGCAGTAAAAACATTCAGTACTTC
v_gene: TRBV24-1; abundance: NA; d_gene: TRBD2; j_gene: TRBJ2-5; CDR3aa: CATSDRGGGKTGTQYF; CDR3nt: TGTGCCACCAGTGATCGCGGGGGAGGAAAAACGGGGACCCAGTACTTC
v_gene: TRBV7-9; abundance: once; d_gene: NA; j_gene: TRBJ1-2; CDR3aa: CASSLVGEGYTF; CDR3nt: TGTGCCAGCAGCTTAGTTGGGGAGGGCTACACCTTC
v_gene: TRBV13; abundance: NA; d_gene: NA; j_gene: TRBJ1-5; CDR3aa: CASSPGRDSNQPQHF; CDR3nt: TGTGCCAGCAGCCCTGGGCGAGATAGCAATCAGCCCCAGCATTTT
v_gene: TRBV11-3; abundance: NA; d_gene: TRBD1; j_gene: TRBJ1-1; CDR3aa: CASSQTKPTGDTEAFF; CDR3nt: TGTGCCAGCAGCCAGACAAAACCGACAGGGGACACTGAAGCTTTCTTT
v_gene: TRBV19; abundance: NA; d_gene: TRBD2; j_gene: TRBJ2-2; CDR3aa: CAIGTSGGFTGELFF; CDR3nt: TGTGCCATTGGGACTAGCGGGGGGTTTACCGGGGAGCTGTTTTTT
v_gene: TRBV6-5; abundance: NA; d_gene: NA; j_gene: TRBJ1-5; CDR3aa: CASSKGGSNQPQHF; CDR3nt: TGTGCCAGCAGTAAGGGGGGGAGCAATCAGCCCCAGCATTTT
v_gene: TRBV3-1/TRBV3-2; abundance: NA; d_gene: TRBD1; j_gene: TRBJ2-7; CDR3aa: CASSDQGDYEQYF; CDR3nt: TGTGCCAGCAGCGATCAGGGGGACTACGAGCAGTACTTC
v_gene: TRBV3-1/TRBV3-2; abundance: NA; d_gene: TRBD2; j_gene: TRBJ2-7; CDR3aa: CASSQFSGGNYEQYF; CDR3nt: TGTGCCAGCAGCCAATTTAGCGGGGGAAACTACGAGCAGTACTTC
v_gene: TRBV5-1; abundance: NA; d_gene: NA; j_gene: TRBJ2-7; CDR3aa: CASSLGTGPTLYEQYF; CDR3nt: TGCGCCAGCAGCTTGGGAACAGGCCCAACTCTTTACGAGCAGTACTTC
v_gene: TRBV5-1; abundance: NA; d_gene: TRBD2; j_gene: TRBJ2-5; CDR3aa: CASPRGGQETQYF; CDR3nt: TGCGCCAGCCCCCGGGGGGGCCAAGAGACCCAGTACTTC
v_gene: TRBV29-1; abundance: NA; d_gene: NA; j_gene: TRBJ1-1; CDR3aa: CSVERAAGNTEAFF; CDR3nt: TGCAGCGTTGAACGAGCGGCCGGCAACACTGAAGCTTTCTTT
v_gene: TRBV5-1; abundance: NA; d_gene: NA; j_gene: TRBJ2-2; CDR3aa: CASRDLDSNTGELFF; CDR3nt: TGCGCCAGCAGAGATTTAGACAGCAACACCGGGGAGCTGTTTTTT
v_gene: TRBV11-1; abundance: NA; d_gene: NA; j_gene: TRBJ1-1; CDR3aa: CASSSRFEAFF; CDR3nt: TGTGCCAGCAGCTCGAGGTTTGAGGCTTTCTTT
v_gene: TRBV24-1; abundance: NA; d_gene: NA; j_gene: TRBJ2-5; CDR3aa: CATSDPSQETQYF; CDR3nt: TGTGCCACCAGTGACCCTAGCCAAGAGACCCAGTACTTC
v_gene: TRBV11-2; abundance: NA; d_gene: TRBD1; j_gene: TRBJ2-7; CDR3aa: CASSADRGNEQYF; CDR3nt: TGTGCCAGCAGCGCGGACAGGGGGAACGAGCAGTACTTC
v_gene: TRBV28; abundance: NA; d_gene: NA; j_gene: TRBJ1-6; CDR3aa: CASLPTAFNSPLHF; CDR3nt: TGTGCCAGCCTTCCAACCGCGTTTAACTCACCCCTCCACTTT